This TCR beta chain was captured by sequencing in a study of human T cells and chemical hapten exposure (TCRdb year 2021). For the wider study: For sensitization, 2% DPC in acetone was applied to a 2 cm by 2 cm area of upper inner arm skin. Patients additionally received weekly therapeutic DPC doses to the scalp throughout the approximately 24-week study period. Patch testing on the upper back used Finn chambers containing 0.01% DPC, with scoring done after 6 days according to International Contact Dermatitis Research Group standards. Most of the patients in the cohort were female, and the cohort covered alopecia areata with under or over 50% scalp involvement, alopecia totalis and alopecia universalis. Libraries were pooled for sequencing, and variation in per-sample TCR yields was attributed mainly to small differences in library volumes within the pool. In alopecia patients, the study followed how the peripheral blood TCR repertoire changed in vivo over primary and secondary sensitization to diphenylcyclopropenone (DPC), a hapten. Blood was sampled from patients pre-sensitization (week 0) and at 2, 6 and about 24 weeks after DPC sensitization. For TCR sequencing, blood came from over 25 alopecia patients at anywhere from one to four time points (pre-sensitization, 2, 6 and 24 weeks).

Study-wide conclusions, independent of this receptor: Patch test score correlated positively with the number of PT1 expanded TCRs, reaching significance at thresholds 8, 16 and 32 but not at 4. After repeated subsampling, changes were observed in the strength of the expansion versus patch-test correlation and in the threshold at which the correlation became significant. Significantly more large CDR3 similarity clusters were formed by expanded TCRs than by pre-sensitization or healthy control sets, consistent with antigen-driven responses. DPC sensitization did not change the number of TCRs with a frequency above 1 in 1000, and there was no evidence of changes in global repertoire structure. All patients had alopecia, a presumed autoimmune disease, so their immune response might differ from that of healthy individuals.

This clonotype was detected a few times. The target of this receptor is not known. The record has no base qualities; no much larger clone is one base away. Per the germline V gene, SGHRS is the CDR1 and YFSETQ is the CDR2. From the cysteine through the phenylalanine, the CDR3 covers 15 amino acids. Of the read, only the CDR3 DNA is kept; its 45 bases are in frame from base 1. V loses 0 bases of germline sequence and J loses 9 bases, and the interval between the two ends is 13 bases. The library was generated by RACE. Sequencing was performed on a NextSeq 500. During library preparation, unique molecular identifiers were attached to individual cDNA molecules so that TCRs could be counted in a quantitative, reproducible way. For every blood RNA sample, sequencing covered both the TCR alpha and TCR beta chains. Under the source paper's analysis protocol: Samples had a median of around 92,000 TCRs, with a range from roughly 20,000 to 690,600. The Decombinator software suite was used to annotate the V, J and CDR3 of the TCR reads. To make PS versus PT1 abundance plots, every sample was subsampled to the same number of TCRs (28,000). Expanded TCRs were defined as absent before sensitization and observed at least eight times at the 2-week time point. Using fastp at Q25 and MiXCR, TCRdb reprocessed the public reads and kept productive beta chains. Records with the same CDR3 protein are collapsed into one entry carrying the most frequent genes and DNA. None of the V and J calls come from the authors' own analysis; TCRdb made them. The sample table contains 180,000 or so distinct CDR3 sequences; only one count was recorded for approximately 14% of them. Approximately 1.5% of the sample goes to the ten largest clones.

Taken with the paper, the label for time point translates to: patch test 1, 2 weeks after DPC sensitization. Per the publication, the treatment or condition label means: therapeutic diphenylcyclopropenone sensitization with weekly scalp DPC. At each patch-test visit, blood was drawn before the patch test was applied. To be eligible, patients had to be aged 18 to 70, diagnosed with alopecia and judged suitable for DPC therapy, while pregnant patients were excluded. Total RNA was extracted from unfractionated whole blood collected in Tempus Blood RNA tubes. The sequenced sample was whole blood, obtained in connection with sensitization to the hapten diphenylcyclopropenone (DPC). The V and J genes are TRBV5-1 and TRBJ1-6, with the D gene call left open. This receptor was taken from a woman aged 25 to 39 with alopecia areata. Some clones in this sample may be carry-over from other donors' samples. The nucleotides are TGCGCCAGCAGCTTGGTTGGGTCCGAGAGTTCACCCCTCCACTTT. The translation is CASSLVGSESSPLHF.